Detailed here is one T cell receptor beta chain. What it binds is not known. Authors' processing steps: ImmunoSEQ output lacked quality scores and full-length reads, limiting matched filtering. Sequencing was performed with immunoSEQ multiplex PCR; in TCRdb, only in-frame clones are kept and a portion is missing. For V, J and clone size, that table is used; D and trimming come from the DNA. The data show over a million clones, roughly 80% seen once. CDR3 length: 15 amino acids. V gave up 4 bases and J gave up 0 bases, with 13 bases separating them. Germline CDR1 and CDR2: GTSNPN and SVGIG (reference sequence). This record comes from a study of shared clonotypes between healthy human individuals. Findings of the study overall: Enrolling few donors narrowed the genetic and exposure-history diversity that was represented.

Donors had no recently reported acute infections or vaccinations and were HIV-negative. CD4+ cell separation produced CD45RA+ naive and CD45RA-negative memory subsets. This clonotype was obtained from a man between 18 and 35 years old in good health. Sequencing was carried out using memory CD4+ T cells sorted from blood. Specified subset: CD45RA-negative fraction. The chain combines TRBV30 with TRBJ1-5; D is ambiguous. CDR3 sequence: CAWNSPAYSNQPQHF. CDR3 nucleotide sequence: TGTGCCTGGAACTCTCCAGCGTATAGCAATCAGCCCCAGCATTTT.